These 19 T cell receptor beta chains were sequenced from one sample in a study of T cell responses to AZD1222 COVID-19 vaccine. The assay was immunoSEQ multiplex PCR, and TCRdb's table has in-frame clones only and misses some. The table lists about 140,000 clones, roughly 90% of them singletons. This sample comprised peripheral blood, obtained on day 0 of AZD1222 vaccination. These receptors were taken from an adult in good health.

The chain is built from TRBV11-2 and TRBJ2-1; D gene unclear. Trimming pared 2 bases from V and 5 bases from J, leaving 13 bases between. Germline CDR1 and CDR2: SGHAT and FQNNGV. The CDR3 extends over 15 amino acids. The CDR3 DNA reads TGTGCCAGCAGCTTACTTCCGGTACAGCACAATGAGCAGTTCTTC. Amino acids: CASSLLPVQHNEQFF.

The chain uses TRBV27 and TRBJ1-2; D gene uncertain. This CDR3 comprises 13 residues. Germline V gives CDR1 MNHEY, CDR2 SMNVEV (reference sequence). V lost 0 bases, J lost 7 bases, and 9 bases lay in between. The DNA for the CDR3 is TGTGCCAGCAGTTTATCGGCCGGGAGTGGCTACACCTTC. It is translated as CASSLSAGSGYTF.

The CDR3 reads CAILGGANGYTF. CDR3 coding DNA: TGTGCCATCCTGGGGGGCGCGAATGGCTACACCTTC. V gene TRBV10-3 combines with J gene TRBJ1-2, with D possibly TRBD1 on 6 matching bases. The CDR3 length is 12 residues. The V gene lost 8 bases and the J gene lost 6 bases, with 13 bases spanning the gap. The germline gives CDR1 ENHRY, CDR2 SYGVKD.

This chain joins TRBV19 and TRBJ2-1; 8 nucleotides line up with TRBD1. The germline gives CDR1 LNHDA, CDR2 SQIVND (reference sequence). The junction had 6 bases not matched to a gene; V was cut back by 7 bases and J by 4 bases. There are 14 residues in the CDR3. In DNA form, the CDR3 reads TGTGCCAGTAACGACAGGGGCGGTTACAATGAGCAGTTCTTC. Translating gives CASNDRGGYNEQFF. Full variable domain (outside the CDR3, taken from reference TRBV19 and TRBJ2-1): DGGITQSPKYLFRKEGQNVTLSCEQNLNHDAMYWYRQDPGQGLRLIYYSQIVNDFQKGDIAEGYSVSREKKESFPLTVTSAQKNPTAFYLCASNDRGGYNEQFFGPGTRLTVL.

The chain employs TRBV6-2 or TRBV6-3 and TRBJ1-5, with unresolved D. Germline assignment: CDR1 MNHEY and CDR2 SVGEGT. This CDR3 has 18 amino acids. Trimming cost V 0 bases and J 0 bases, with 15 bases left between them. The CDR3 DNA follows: TGTGCCAGCAGTTACTCGCTAGGTCGGGGTTTTAGCAATCAGCCCCAGCATTTT. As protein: CASSYSLGRGFSNQPQHF.

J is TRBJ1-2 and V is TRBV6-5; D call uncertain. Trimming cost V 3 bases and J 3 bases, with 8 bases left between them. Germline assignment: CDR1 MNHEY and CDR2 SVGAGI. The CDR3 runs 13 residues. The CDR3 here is CASSYPGDYGYTF. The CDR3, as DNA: TGTGCCAGCAGTTATCCTGGGGACTATGGCTACACCTTC.

CDR3: CASSPSRPGGGYTF. Written as DNA, the CDR3 is TGTGCCAGCAGCCCCTCACGTCCAGGAGGCGGCTACACCTTC. V and J are TRBV7-8 and TRBJ1-2; unclear D gene. Trimming left V 5 bases short and J 8 bases short, with 18 bases between. The CDR3 runs to 14 residues. CDR1 SGHVS and CDR2 FQNEAQ come from the germline V gene.

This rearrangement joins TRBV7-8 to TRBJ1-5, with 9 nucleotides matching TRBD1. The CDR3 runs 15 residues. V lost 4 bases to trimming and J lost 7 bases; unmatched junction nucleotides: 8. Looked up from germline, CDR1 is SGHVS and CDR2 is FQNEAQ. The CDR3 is CASSYGTGRYQPQHF. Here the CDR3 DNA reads TGTGCCAGCAGCTATGGGACAGGGAGATACCAGCCCCAGCATTTT. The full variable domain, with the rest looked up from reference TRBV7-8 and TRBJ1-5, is GAGVSQSPRYKVAKRGQDVALRCDPISGHVSLFWYQQALGQGPEFLTYFQNEAQLDKSGLPSDRFFAERPEGSVSTLKIQRTQQEDSAVYLCASSYGTGRYQPQHFGDGTRLSIL.

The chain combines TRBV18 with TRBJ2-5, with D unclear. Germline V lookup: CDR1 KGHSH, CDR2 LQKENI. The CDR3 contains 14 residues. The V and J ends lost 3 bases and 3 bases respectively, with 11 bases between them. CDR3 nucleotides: TGTGCCAGCTCACCGACTGGACCTAAAGAGACCCAGTACTTC. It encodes CASSPTGPKETQYF.

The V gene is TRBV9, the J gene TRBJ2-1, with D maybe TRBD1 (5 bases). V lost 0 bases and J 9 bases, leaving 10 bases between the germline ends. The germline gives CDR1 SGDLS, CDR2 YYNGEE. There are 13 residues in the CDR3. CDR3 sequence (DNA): TGTGCCAGCAGCGTAGTAGGGGTCGGTGAGCAGTTCTTC. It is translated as CASSVVGVGEQFF.

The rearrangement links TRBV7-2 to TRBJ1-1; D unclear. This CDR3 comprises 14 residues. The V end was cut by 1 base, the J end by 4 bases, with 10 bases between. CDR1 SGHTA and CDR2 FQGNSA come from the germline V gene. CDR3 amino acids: CASSLGSLGTEAFF. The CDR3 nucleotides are TGTGCCAGCAGCTTAGGGTCATTGGGCACTGAAGCTTTCTTT.

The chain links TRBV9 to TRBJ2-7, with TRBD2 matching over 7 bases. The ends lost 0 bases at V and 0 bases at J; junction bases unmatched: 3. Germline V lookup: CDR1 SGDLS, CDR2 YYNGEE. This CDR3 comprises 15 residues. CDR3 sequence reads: CASSVGTGGSYEQYF. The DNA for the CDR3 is TGTGCCAGCAGCGTAGGAACGGGGGGCTCCTACGAGCAGTACTTC.

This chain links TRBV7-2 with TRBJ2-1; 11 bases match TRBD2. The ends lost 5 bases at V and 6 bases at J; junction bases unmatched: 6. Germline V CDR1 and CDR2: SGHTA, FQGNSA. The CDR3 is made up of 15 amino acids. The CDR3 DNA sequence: TGTGCCAGCAGCCCTTTTAGCGGGGGGGGCAATGAGCAGTTCTTC. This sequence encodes CASSPFSGGGNEQFF.

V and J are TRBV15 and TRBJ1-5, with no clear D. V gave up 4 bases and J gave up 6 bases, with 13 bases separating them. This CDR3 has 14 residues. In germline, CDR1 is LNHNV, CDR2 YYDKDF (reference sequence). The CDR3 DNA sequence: TGTGCCACCAGCACCAGGCAGACGGGTCAGCCCCAGCATTTT. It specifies CATSTRQTGQPQHF.

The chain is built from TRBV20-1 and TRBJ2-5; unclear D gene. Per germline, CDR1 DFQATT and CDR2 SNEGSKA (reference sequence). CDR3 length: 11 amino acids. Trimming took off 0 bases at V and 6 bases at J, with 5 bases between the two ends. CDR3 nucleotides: TGCAGTGCTAGAGAAATCCAGACCCAGTACTTC. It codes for CSAREIQTQYF.

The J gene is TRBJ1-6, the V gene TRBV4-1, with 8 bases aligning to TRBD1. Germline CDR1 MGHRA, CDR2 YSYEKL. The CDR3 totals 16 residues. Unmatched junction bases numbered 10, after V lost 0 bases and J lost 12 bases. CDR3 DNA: TGCGCCAGCAGCCAAGAGAACAGGGGGTTCGTAGTACCCCTCCACTTT. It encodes CASSQENRGFVVPLHF.

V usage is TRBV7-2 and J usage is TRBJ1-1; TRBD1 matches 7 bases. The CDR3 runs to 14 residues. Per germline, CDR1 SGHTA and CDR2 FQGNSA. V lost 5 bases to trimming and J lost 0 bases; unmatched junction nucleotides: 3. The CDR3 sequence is CASSPGQMNTEAFF. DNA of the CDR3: TGTGCCAGCAGCCCGGGACAGATGAACACTGAAGCTTTCTTT.

In DNA form, the CDR3 reads TGTGCCAGCAGCTTAATAAGGGTCGTAAATCAGCCCCAGCATTTT. Translating it yields CASSLIRVVNQPQHF. This chain uses TRBV7-9 with TRBJ1-5; unclear D gene. The CDR3 consists of 15 residues. Trimming pared 2 bases from V and 4 bases from J, leaving 12 bases between. Germline assignment: CDR1 SEHNR and CDR2 FQNEAQ (reference sequence).

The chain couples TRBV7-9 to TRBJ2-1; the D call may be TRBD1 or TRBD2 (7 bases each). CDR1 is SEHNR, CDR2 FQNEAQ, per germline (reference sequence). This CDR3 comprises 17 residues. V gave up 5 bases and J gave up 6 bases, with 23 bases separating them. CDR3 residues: CASSGDRDYVGGNEQFF. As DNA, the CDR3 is TGTGCCAGCAGCGGTGACAGGGACTACGTTGGAGGCAATGAGCAGTTCTTC.